Reported below is one T cell receptor (beta chain). This clonotype was counted ten times or more. The specificity of this receptor is unknown. No clone much larger than this one lies a single base away; base qualities are absent. Flow cytometry had shown CD8+CD57+ cell expansion in the patients selected for sequencing. Every patient had a diagnosis of severe acquired aplastic anemia based on International Study of Aplastic Anemia and Agranulocytosis and Camitta criteria. No therapy had been received by the patients at the time of blood sampling. In the study, sorted CD4+ and CD8+ blood T cells from patients with severe aplastic anemia and from healthy subjects underwent deep sequencing of TCR repertoires. In the USA, patient enrollment took place under clinicaltrials.gov protocols 00001620, 01623167, 00001397, 00071045, 00081523 and 00961064. Ficoll-Paque density gradient centrifugation was used to isolate peripheral blood mononuclear cells. Before DNA extraction, CD4+ and CD8+ T cells were sorted with FACS or magnetic beads.

The data were taken from a study of CD8+CD57+ T cells in acquired aplastic anemia listed by TCRdb under 2018. Context from the whole study: On average, sorted CD4+ and CD8+ cells yielded 3.2 ug of extracted DNA, with a range of roughly 0.18 to 30 ug. A CD8+CD57+ expansion meant a frequency higher than the mean frequency seen in healthy subjects. The research as a whole found: Around 28 CD8+ CDR3 sequences were found to be shared between patients and controls, but these sequences appeared to be highly expressed in patients and within the immunodominant clones of the patients. Between patients and healthy controls, no significant difference in CD8+ Simpson's diversity was found (P=0.060).

Via the germline V gene (reference sequence), CDR1 is SEHNR and CDR2 FQNEAQ. Measured from the cysteine to the phenylalanine, the CDR3 is 10 residues long. CDR3 DNA is the only sequence kept; it has 30 bases, read in frame from the first base. V drops 3 bases and J drops 5 bases, leaving 1 base in between. Genomic DNA served as template for TCR beta VDJ combination and CDR3 sequence profiling. An Illumina HiSeq 2000 was the platform used for TCR repertoire sequencing. In the original analysis: TRBV/TRBJ rearrangement plots, CDR3 size and DJ length profiles, and Simpson's diversity index were used to evaluate the repertoires. The most abundant DNA sequence in the deep sequencing data was taken as the immunodominant clone. CDR3 amino acid sequences were screened for sharing across subjects and were compared with published repertoires and the VDJdb database. Through fastp at Q25 and MiXCR, TCRdb rebuilt clones from the public reads, retaining in-frame beta chains. Rows with a matching CDR3 protein are joined into one entry that keeps the most common DNA and genes. TCRdb's processing, not the authors', yielded these V and J calls. This sample lists 200,000 to 300,000 distinct CDR3 sequences; more than 40% were detected once. Of the sample, 7% to 10% falls within the top ten clones.

Material for sequencing was sorted CD4+, CD8+, or CD8+CD57+ T cells (not recorded which) from PBMCs. This receptor was identified in a human donor with aplastic anemia. This receptor chain uses TRBV7-9 and TRBJ2-5; a confident D gene designation cannot be given. The CDR3: CASSFETQYF. In nucleotide form, the sequence is TGTGCCAGCAGCTTTGAGACCCAGTACTTC.